The present T cell receptor (beta chain) was sequenced within a study of T cell responses to AZD1222 COVID-19 vaccine. Study observations and caveats: Spike-specific TCR breadth and depth rose after two AZD1222 doses. Reports say nearly half of spike-specific TCRs go after unmutated variant regions. The donor group comprised mostly white British people and more females; the analysis possibly underestimated clonal diversity.

Germline lookup yields CDR1 SEHNR and CDR2 FQNEAQ (reference sequence). V was pared by 5 bases and J by 3 bases, with 7 bases of the junction left unmatched. The CDR3 contains 16 residues. On this clone: The antigen remains undetermined.

The method was immunoSEQ multiplex PCR; TCRdb's version includes in-frame clones alone and lacks a portion of them. The data show under 200,000 clones, with about 93% seen just once and approximately 0.64% held by the top ten. This TCR was sampled from an adult in good health. The sample in question was peripheral blood, obtained on day 0 of AZD1222 vaccination. The chain combines TRBV7-9 with TRBJ2-2; 9 bases fit TRBD1. The CDR3 loop is CASSPGTGTYTGELFF. DNA of the CDR3: TGTGCCAGCAGCCCGGGGACAGGGACTTACACCGGGGAGCTGTTTTTT.